These 8 T cell receptor beta chains share one sample of origin, sequenced in a study of blood T cell repertoires in COVID-19. The data were produced by immunoSEQ multiplex PCR, yet TCRdb's version contains in-frame clones alone and is incomplete. The table has about 31,000 clones, around 90% seen once. Input material: peripheral blood. The receptors stem from a human donor in a cohort sampled during active COVID-19.

This sequence joins TRBV20-1 and TRBJ2-3, with TRBD2 matching 9 bases. The CDR3 runs 17 residues. Germline CDR1 and CDR2: DFQATT and SNEGSKA (reference sequence). V was clipped by 3 bases and J by 4 bases; unmatched bases: 14. This CDR3 reads CSASSGASGAAPDTQYF. CDR3 coding DNA: TGCAGTGCTAGTTCGGGTGCTAGCGGGGCTGCCCCAGATACGCAGTATTTT.

The chain uses TRBV10-3 and TRBJ2-4, with a tentative D call TRBD1 (6 bases). CDR1 and CDR2 from the germline V gene are ENHRY and SYGVKD. V lost 6 bases and J 1 base, leaving 13 bases between the germline ends. The CDR3 has 15 amino acids. For the CDR3, the DNA is TGTGCCATCAGCTTCGAGGGGGACGCCAAAAACATTCAGTACTTC. Translating it yields CAISFEGDAKNIQYF.

The chain has TRBV5-1 and TRBJ2-7; the D is unclear. V dropped 0 bases and J dropped 6 bases, with 16 bases sitting between them. The CDR3 is made up of 15 amino acids. The germline V gene encodes CDR1 SGHRS and CDR2 YFSETQ. CDR3 in amino acids: CASSLGPATYGEQYV. The CDR3 coding sequence is TGCGCCAGCAGCTTGGGTCCCGCTACCTATGGCGAGCAGTACGTC.

The chain recombines TRBV6-5 with TRBJ1-2; 8 bases match TRBD1. V was pared by 0 bases and J by 8 bases, with 8 bases of the junction left unmatched. The CDR3 is 15 residues long. CDR1 is MNHEY and CDR2 is SVGAGI in the germline V gene. CDR3 residues: CASSYSQGGVGGYTF. Written as DNA, the CDR3 is TGTGCCAGCAGTTACTCACAGGGGGGGGTGGGCGGCTACACCTTC.

The V call is TRBV6-6, the J call TRBJ1-4; D unresolved. V shed 2 bases and J shed 3 bases, with 7 bases lying between them. The CDR3 has 14 residues. In germline, CDR1 is MNHNY, CDR2 SVGAGI (reference sequence). CDR3 residues: CASSYPESNEKLFF. CDR3 coding DNA: TGTGCCAGCAGTTACCCGGAGTCTAATGAAAAACTGTTTTTT.

The chain combines TRBV6-5 with TRBJ1-6; D not certain. The CDR3 consists of 15 residues. Germline assignment: CDR1 MNHEY and CDR2 SVGAGI. Trimming stripped 6 bases from V and 6 bases from J, with 15 bases between. CDR3 DNA: TGTGCCAGCAGGATCGTTGGGCAGGCTAATTCACCCCTCCACTTT. It is translated as CASRIVGQANSPLHF.

The J gene is TRBJ1-2, the V gene TRBV6-1; the match to TRBD1 covers 8 bases. The CDR3 is 14 amino acids. V lost 0 bases to trimming and J lost 8 bases; unmatched junction nucleotides: 5. CDR1 MNHNS and CDR2 SASEGT come from the germline V gene. CDR3 nucleotides: TGTGCCAGCAGTGAAGCGGGACAGGTCCGGGGCTACACCTTC. This gives the protein CASSEAGQVRGYTF.

This rearrangement joins TRBV4-3 to TRBJ2-2, with D unclear. CDR1 is LGHNA and CDR2 is YSLEER in the germline V gene. The V end was cut by 3 bases, the J end by 4 bases, with 12 bases between. The CDR3 totals 15 residues. The CDR3 DNA follows: TGCGCCAGCAGCCATCGTAAGTATAGCACCGGGGAGCTGTTTTTT. As protein: CASSHRKYSTGELFF.